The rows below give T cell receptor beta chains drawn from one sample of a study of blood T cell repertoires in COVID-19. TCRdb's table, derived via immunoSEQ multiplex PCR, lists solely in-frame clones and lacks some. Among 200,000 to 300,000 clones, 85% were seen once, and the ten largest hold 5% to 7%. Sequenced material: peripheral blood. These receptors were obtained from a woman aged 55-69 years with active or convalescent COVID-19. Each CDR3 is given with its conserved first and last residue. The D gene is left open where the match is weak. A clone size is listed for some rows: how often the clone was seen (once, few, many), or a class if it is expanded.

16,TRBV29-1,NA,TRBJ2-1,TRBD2,CSVQESGRAIWDEQFF,TGCAGCGTTCAGGAGAGCGGGAGGGCTATATGGGATGAGCAGTTCTTC
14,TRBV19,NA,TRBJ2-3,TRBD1,CASSPGQGTDTQYF,TGTGCCAGTAGTCCCGGACAGGGTACAGATACGCAGTATTTT
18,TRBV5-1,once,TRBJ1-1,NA,CASSLRAGGAVGDTEAFF,TGCGCCAGCAGCTTGAGAGCTGGGGGGGCGGTTGGAGACACTGAAGCTTTCTTT
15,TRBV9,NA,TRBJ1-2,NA,CASSAQGGLRGGYTF,TGTGCCAGCAGCGCCCAGGGCGGACTTCGGGGGGGCTACACCTTC
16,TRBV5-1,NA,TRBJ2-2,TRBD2,CASSFLGTSNTGELFF,TGCGCCAGCAGCTTCCTGGGGACTAGCAACACCGGGGAGCTGTTTTTT
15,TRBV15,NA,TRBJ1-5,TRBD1,CATSRERTGHQPQHF,TGTGCCACCAGCAGAGAAAGGACAGGGCATCAGCCCCAGCATTTT
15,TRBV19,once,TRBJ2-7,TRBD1,CASTPGRGQGFEQYF,TGTGCCAGTACCCCGGGCAGAGGACAGGGCTTCGAGCAGTACTTC
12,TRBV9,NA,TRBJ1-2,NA,CASSPDSYGYTF,TGTGCCAGCAGCCCAGACAGTTATGGCTACACCTTC
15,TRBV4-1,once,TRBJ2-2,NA,CASSLGLPNTGELFF,TGCGCCAGCAGCTTAGGACTGCCGAACACCGGGGAGCTGTTTTTT
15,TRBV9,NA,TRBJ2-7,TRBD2,CASSVSGSWSYEQYF,TGTGCCAGCAGCGTAAGCGGGAGTTGGTCCTACGAGCAGTACTTC
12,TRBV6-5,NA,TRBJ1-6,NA,CASRAPNSPLHF,TGTGCCAGCAGGGCCCCGAATTCACCCCTCCACTTT
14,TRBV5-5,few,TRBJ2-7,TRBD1,CASSFTGDSYEQYF,TGTGCCAGCAGCTTTACAGGGGACTCCTACGAGCAGTACTTC
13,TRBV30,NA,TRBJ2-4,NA,CAWNTAAKNIQYF,TGTGCCTGGAATACAGCAGCCAAAAACATTCAGTACTTC
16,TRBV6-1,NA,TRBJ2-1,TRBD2,CASSEWTSGGANEQFF,TGTGCCAGCAGTGAATGGACTAGCGGGGGGGCTAATGAGCAGTTCTTC
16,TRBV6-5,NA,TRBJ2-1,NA,CASSYSAGMVHNEQFF,TGTGCCAGCAGTTACTCAGCAGGGATGGTCCACAATGAGCAGTTCTTC
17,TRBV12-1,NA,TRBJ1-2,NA,CASSFVEQGVANYGYTF,TGTGCCAGCAGCTTTGTGGAACAGGGGGTGGCTAACTATGGCTACACCTTC
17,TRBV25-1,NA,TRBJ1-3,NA,CASSAPTQGLTGNTIYF,TGTGCCAGCAGTGCCCCCACTCAGGGCTTGACTGGAAACACCATATATTTT
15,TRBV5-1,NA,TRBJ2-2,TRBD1,CASRNDRVDTGELFF,TGCGCCAGCAGAAATGACAGGGTAGACACCGGGGAGCTGTTTTTT
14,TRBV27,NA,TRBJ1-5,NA,CASSFSGGVQPQHF,TGTGCCAGCAGTTTCAGTGGAGGAGTTCAGCCCCAGCATTTT
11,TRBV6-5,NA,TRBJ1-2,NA,CASSSPGFSTF,TGTGCCAGCAGTTCCCCAGGGTTCTCCACCTTC
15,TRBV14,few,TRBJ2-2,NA,CASSQELLATGELFF,TGTGCCAGCAGCCAAGAATTGTTGGCCACCGGGGAGCTGTTTTTT
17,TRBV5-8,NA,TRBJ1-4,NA,CASSSLWAGPGEEKLFF,TGTGCCAGCAGCTCTCTTTGGGCGGGACCGGGTGAGGAAAAACTGTTTTTT
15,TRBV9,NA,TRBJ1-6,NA,CASSLTDSYNSPLHF,TGTGCCAGCAGTTTGACTGATTCCTATAATTCACCCCTCCACTTT
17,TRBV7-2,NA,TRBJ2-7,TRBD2,CASSLWLAGGSWYEQYF,TGTGCCAGCAGCTTGTGGCTAGCGGGAGGGAGTTGGTACGAGCAGTACTTC
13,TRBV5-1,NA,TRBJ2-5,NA,CASSFGERPTQYF,TGCGCCAGCAGCTTCGGGGAACGGCCAACCCAGTACTTC
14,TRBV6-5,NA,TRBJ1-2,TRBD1,CASSTGQGNYGYTF,TGTGCCAGCAGTACGGGACAGGGGAACTATGGCTACACCTTC
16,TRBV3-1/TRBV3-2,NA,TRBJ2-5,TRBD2,CASSRSRGGSRETQYF,TGTGCCAGCAGCCGATCCCGGGGGGGGAGCCGGGAGACCCAGTACTTC
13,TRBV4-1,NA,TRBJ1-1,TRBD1,CASGGQLNTEAFF,TGCGCCAGCGGGGGACAGTTGAACACTGAAGCTTTCTTT